The entry below gives a single T cell receptor beta chain sequence along with its context. Its antigen is still unknown. Method: immunoSEQ multiplex PCR; TCRdb's copy keeps in-frame clones and lacks some. This sample carries about 83,000 clones, about 96% of them seen once, and the ten largest clones take approximately 1.3%. This entry is derived from a study of cytomegalovirus exposure and HLA in healthy donors. Study summary: A later analysis reported the same platform for the roughly 110 validation repertoires and the approximately 640 first-cohort repertoires.

The ends were cut back, 2 bases at V and 5 bases at J, with 10 bases in the middle. Germline V gives CDR1 LNHDA, CDR2 SQIVND (reference sequence). This CDR3 contains 14 residues. Study-wide findings and caveats: Later, an analysis found that TCR clusters from the first cohort tended to co-occur in the roughly 130 validation repertoires. Both high specificity and high sensitivity reportedly marked the classifier's diagnosis of cytomegalovirus status.

Sequencing was performed on PBMCs. This TCR was sampled from a woman aged 18-30 years in good health and CMV-seronegative. The V call is TRBV19, the J call TRBJ1-5, with D uncertain. The CDR3 DNA follows: TGTGCCAGTAGTATATCTAGGTGGGATCAGCCCCAGCATTTT. Translation gives CASSISRWDQPQHF.